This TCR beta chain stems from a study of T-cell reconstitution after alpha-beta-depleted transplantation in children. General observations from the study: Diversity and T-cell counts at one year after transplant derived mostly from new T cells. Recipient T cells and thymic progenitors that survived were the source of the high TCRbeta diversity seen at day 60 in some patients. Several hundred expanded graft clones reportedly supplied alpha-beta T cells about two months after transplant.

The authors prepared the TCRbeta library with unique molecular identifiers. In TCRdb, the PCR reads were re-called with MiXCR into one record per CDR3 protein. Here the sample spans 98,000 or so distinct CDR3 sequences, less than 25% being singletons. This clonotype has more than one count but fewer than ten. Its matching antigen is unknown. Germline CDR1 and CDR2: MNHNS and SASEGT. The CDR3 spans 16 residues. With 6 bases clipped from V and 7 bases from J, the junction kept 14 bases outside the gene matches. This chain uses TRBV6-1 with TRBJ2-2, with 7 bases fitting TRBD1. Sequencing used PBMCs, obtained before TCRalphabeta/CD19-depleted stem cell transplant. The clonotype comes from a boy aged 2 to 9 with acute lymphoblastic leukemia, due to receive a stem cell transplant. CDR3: CASSPSSGGRLGELFF. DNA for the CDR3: TGTGCCAGCAGCCCCTCGTCAGGGGGACGACTCGGGGAGCTGTTTTTT.